The 18 T cell receptor beta chains in this list originate from one sample, sequenced in a study of T cells after yellow fever vaccination. TCRdb re-called the 5' RACE reads through MiXCR, storing one row per CDR3 protein. The table has some 350,000 distinct CDR3 sequences, over 4% seen once. This material consisted of PBMCs, taken 5 days after the yellow fever booster vaccination. The receptor source for this set is a man aged 18 to 29 who received the YFV17D yellow fever vaccine.

This chain uses TRBV20-1 with TRBJ1-2; D gene ambiguous. Germline V gene lookup returns CDR1 DFQATT and CDR2 SNEGSKA (reference sequence). V lost 3 bases and J lost 2, with 13 bases in between. This CDR3 region has 14 residues. The CDR3 spells CSASSGLQNYGYTF. The CDR3 bases are TGCAGTGCTAGTTCCGGACTCCAGAACTATGGCTACACCTTC.

This chain links TRBV7-8 with TRBJ1-5; D unresolved. The V gene's germline CDR1 is SGHVS and CDR2 FQNEAQ. The CDR3 spans 13 residues. V dropped 1 base and J dropped 7 bases, with 8 bases sitting between them. The DNA for the CDR3 is TGTGCCAGCAGCTTAGTCGATTACCAGCCCCAGCATTTT. Residues: CASSLVDYQPQHF.

This clonotype was seen a handful of times. CDR3 sequence (DNA): TGTGCCAGCGGACCGGGGGGCTGGGATACGCAGTATTTT. Translating gives CASGPGGWDTQYF. The rearrangement joins TRBV6-2 or TRBV6-3 to TRBJ2-3; tentative D call: TRBD2 (7 bases). The CDR3 spans 13 residues. CDR1 and CDR2 (germline): MNHEY, SVGEGT. V was pared by 8 bases and J by 6 bases, with 15 bases between.

Many counts were recorded for this clonotype. This chain links TRBV20-1 with TRBJ2-7; tentative D call: TRBD2 (5 bases). V was shortened by 5 bases and J by 4 bases, with 9 bases between the two germline ends. The CDR3 loop spans 11 amino acids. Looked up from germline, CDR1 is DFQATT and CDR2 is SNEGSKA (reference sequence). The CDR3 is CSASPGYEQYF. The CDR3, as DNA: TGCAGTGCTTCACCGGGGTACGAGCAGTACTTC.

V usage is TRBV5-1 and J usage is TRBJ2-1, with 10 bases matching TRBD1. Losses at the gene ends were 4 bases for V and 4 bases for J; bases not matched to a gene: 5. This CDR3 spans 15 amino acids. Germline CDR1 reads SGHRS; CDR2 reads YFSETQ. The CDR3 sequence: CASSPSGQGYNEQFF. The DNA of the CDR3 is TGCGCCAGCAGCCCATCGGGACAGGGGTACAATGAGCAGTTCTTC.

This clonotype was seen only a few times. The V and J genes are TRBV12-3 or TRBV12-4 and TRBJ1-1; 7 nucleotides agree with TRBD1. V lost 0 bases, J lost 7 bases, and 2 bases stayed unmatched. CDR3 length equals 13 residues. For the CDR3, the DNA is TGTGCCAGCAGTTTAGCGCACAGGGGTGAAGCTTTCTTT. Protein sequence: CASSLAHRGEAFF.

This clonotype has only a few counts. V is TRBV7-9 and J is TRBJ2-1; 13 bases are shared with TRBD2. Germline loops: CDR1 SEHNR, CDR2 FQNEAQ (reference sequence). After removal of 0 bases from V and 8 bases from J, the junction contained 7 bases not matched to a gene. The CDR3 runs 17 residues. The CDR3 loop is CASSLATSGGPLDEQFF. In DNA, the CDR3 is TGTGCCAGCAGCTTAGCGACTAGCGGGGGGCCCCTAGATGAGCAGTTCTTC.

This clonotype was observed a few times. The gene calls are TRBV27 and TRBJ2-5; D uncertain. The CDR3 sequence is 10 residues long. The V end lost 8 bases, the J end lost 5 bases, and 6 bases lay between the germline ends. Per the germline V gene, CDR1 is MNHEY and CDR2 is SMNVEV (reference sequence). This chain's CDR3 is CASSMETQYF. CDR3 bases: TGTGCCAGCTCTATGGAGACCCAGTACTTC.

The genes are TRBV5-6 and TRBJ1-1; TRBD1 is a possible D gene (6 bases). The germline V gene has CDR1 SGHDT and CDR2 YYEEEE. V dropped 1 base and J dropped 1 base, with 11 bases sitting between them. This CDR3 is 15 amino acids long. In nucleotides, the CDR3 is TGTGCCAGCAGCTTGCTAGGACAGACGAACACTGAAGCTTTCTTT. It specifies CASSLLGQTNTEAFF.

Many counts were recorded for this clonotype. V usage is TRBV6-5 and J usage is TRBJ2-5; no definite D call. Per germline, CDR1 MNHEY and CDR2 SVGAGI. CDR3 length equals 10 residues. The ends were cut back, 9 bases at V and 4 bases at J, with 6 bases in the middle. The DNA of the CDR3 is TGTGCCAGTCTTGGAGAGACCCAGTACTTC. Translated, it gives CASLGETQYF.

This clonotype was counted many times. This rearrangement joins TRBV11-2 to TRBJ2-2; D call uncertain. Looked up from germline, CDR1 is SGHAT and CDR2 is FQNNGV. This CDR3 is 14 amino acids long. V dropped 4 bases and J dropped 8 bases, with 14 bases sitting between them. CDR3 nucleotides: TGTGCCAGCAGCTGGGATGGATTAACTGGGGAGCTGTTTTTT. Translation: CASSWDGLTGELFF.

This clonotype was counted a few times. The chain's CDR3 is CASNPGQGRFGQGDRGALGGYTF. CDR3 coding DNA: TGTGCCAGCAACCCTGGACAGGGGCGCTTTGGGCAGGGGGACAGGGGCGCTTTGGGCGGCTACACCTTC. V is TRBV7-9 and J is TRBJ1-2; TRBD1 agrees at 10 bases. The CDR3 is 23 residues long. V was clipped by 7 bases and J by 8 bases; unmatched bases: 37. Germline V gives CDR1 SEHNR, CDR2 FQNEAQ (reference sequence).

This clonotype occurred a few times. The chain recombines TRBV10-3 with TRBJ2-1; no definite D call. This CDR3 spans 17 amino acids. CDR1 and CDR2 from the germline V gene are ENHRY and SYGVKD. With 0 bases removed from V and 4 bases from J, the gap between germline ends came to 16 bases. CDR3 coding DNA: TGTGCCATCAGTGAGTCATCGGTGGCAAGTACTTACAATGAGCAGTTCTTC. Translating it yields CAISESSVASTYNEQFF.

The gene calls are TRBV10-3 and TRBJ2-7, with D uncertain. The V gene's germline CDR1 is ENHRY and CDR2 SYGVKD. The V and J ends lost 4 bases and 10 bases respectively, with 17 bases between them. The CDR3 spans 13 residues. Here the CDR3 reads CAISGSLVRYQYF. The CDR3 nucleotides are TGTGCCATCAGTGGTTCCTTAGTTCGATATCAGTACTTC.

The gene calls are TRBV28 and TRBJ2-1; a possible D gene is TRBD1 (6 bases). The CDR3 is 16 residues long. Deletions cut 2 bases from V and 3 bases from J, with 14 bases between. CDR1 MDHEN and CDR2 SYDVKM come from the germline V gene. DNA for the CDR3: TGTGCCAGCAGTTTAAGTGACAGGACTTTCTACAATGAGCAGTTCTTC. Translated, it gives CASSLSDRTFYNEQFF.

In this sample, this clonotype turned up a few times. This sequence joins TRBV5-1 and TRBJ2-3; 9 bases are shared with TRBD2. V shed 4 bases, J shed 5 bases, and the junction held 8 bases outside the gene matches. CDR1 and CDR2 (germline): SGHRS, YFSETQ. This CDR3 region has 15 residues. This CDR3 reads CASSDPSGDGDTQYF. The CDR3 nucleotides are TGCGCCAGCAGCGACCCTAGCGGGGATGGAGATACGCAGTATTTT.

This clonotype has just a few counts. This chain connects TRBV10-3 to TRBJ2-2, with TRBD1 matching 8 bases. V trimming: 5 bases; J trimming: 6 bases; junction bases outside the gene matches: 14. CDR3 length equals 17 residues. Germline loops: CDR1 ENHRY, CDR2 SYGVKD. The CDR3 is CAISTPGTGGFPGELFF. As DNA, the CDR3 is TGTGCCATCAGTACCCCCGGGACAGGCGGGTTCCCCGGGGAGCTGTTTTTT.

This clonotype was observed many times. CDR3 residues: CASSQDGGEVLSATDTQYF. The CDR3 coding sequence is TGCGCCAGCAGCCAAGATGGGGGGGAGGTACTGTCGGCCACAGATACGCAGTATTTT. The chain uses TRBV4-1 and TRBJ2-3; 7 nucleotides match TRBD2. Germline CDR1 is MGHRA and CDR2 is YSYEKL. The V gene end was trimmed by 0 bases and the J gene end by 2 bases; junction bases not matched to a gene: 14. There are 19 residues in the CDR3.